This T cell receptor beta chain appears in the sequencing data of a study of cytomegalovirus exposure and HLA in healthy donors. The study, taken as a whole, reports: Available immune exposure information covered CMV serostatus only. The presence/absence work took it that sequencing depth was about the same across donors. Highest at DRB1 and lowest at HLA-C, TCR association rates differed among HLA loci in a later analysis.

Use of 60 Vbeta and 13 Jbeta primers characterized the PCR. The protocol was immunoSEQ multiplex PCR, while the TCRdb copy is restricted to in-frame clones and leaves out a portion. Of about 150,000 clones listed, roughly 84% were seen once; the top ten hold 1.5%. This CDR3 is built from 15 residues. V lost 4 bases, J lost 5 bases, and 4 bases stayed unmatched. CDR1 and CDR2 from the germline V gene are SNHLY and FYNNEI. Only one count was recorded for this clone. Its specificity is unknown. The clonotype originates from a woman younger than 35 in good health and CMV-seronegative. The chain couples TRBV2 to TRBJ2-2; 10 bases align to TRBD2. Sample: PBMCs. This CDR3 reads CASSGGSGGTGELFF. CDR3 nucleotides: TGTGCCAGCAGTGGGGGTAGCGGGGGGACCGGGGAGCTGTTTTTT.